This TCR beta chain is from a study of T cell repertoires in cytomegalovirus infection. Study findings and constraints: There were HLA-C-restricted CMV-specific TCR beta clonotypes dominating the ex vivo response.

One entry per CDR3 protein, called by TCRdb with MiXCR from the reads. The table lists some 680,000 distinct CDR3 sequences, roughly a third of them singletons, with 2.5% to 3.5% in the top ten. Note on this clonotype: The antigen is undetermined.

The CDR3 extends over 16 amino acids. CDR1 is SGHTA, CDR2 FQGTGA, per germline. Trimming removed 5 bases at V and 5 bases at J, with 21 bases between. The chain combines TRBV7-3 with TRBJ1-1; D gene unclear. Sequences were obtained from PBMCs. The clonotype originates from a human donor in good health (CMV status not recorded). Some clones in this sample may be carry-over from other donors' samples. The DNA for the CDR3 is TGTGCCAGCAGCCCGACGCCACAGTGGGCGCAGACTGAAGCTTTCTTT. This translates into CASSPTPQWAQTEAFF. Drawing the rest from reference TRBV7-3 and TRBJ1-1, the complete variable domain is GAGVSQTPSNKVTEKGKYVELRCDPISGHTALYWYRQSLGQGPEFLIYFQGTGAADDSGLPNDRFFAVRPEGSVSTLKIQRTERGDSAVYLCASSPTPQWAQTEAFFGQGTRLTVV.